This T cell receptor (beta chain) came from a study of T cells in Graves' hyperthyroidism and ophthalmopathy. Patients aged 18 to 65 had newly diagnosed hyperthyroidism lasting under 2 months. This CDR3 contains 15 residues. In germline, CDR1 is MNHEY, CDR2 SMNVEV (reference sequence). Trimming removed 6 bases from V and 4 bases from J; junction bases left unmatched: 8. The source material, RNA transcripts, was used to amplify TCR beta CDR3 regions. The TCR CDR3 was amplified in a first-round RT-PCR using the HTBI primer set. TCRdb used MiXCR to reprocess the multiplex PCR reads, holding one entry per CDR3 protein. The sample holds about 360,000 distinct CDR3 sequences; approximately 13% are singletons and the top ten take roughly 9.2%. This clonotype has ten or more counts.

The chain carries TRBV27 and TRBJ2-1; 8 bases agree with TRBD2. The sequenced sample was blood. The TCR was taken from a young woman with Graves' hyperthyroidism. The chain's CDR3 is CASRVSGSSYNEQFF. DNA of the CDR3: TGTGCCAGCAGAGTCAGCGGGAGTTCTTACAATGAGCAGTTCTTC.